The clone carrying this TCR beta chain appeared once. The germline V gene has CDR1 ENHRY and CDR2 SYGVKD. The CDR3 runs 16 residues. Trimming cost V 3 bases and J 0 bases; bases outside gene matches: 7. This entry comes from a study of blood T cell repertoires in COVID-19. The method was immunoSEQ multiplex PCR; TCRdb's version includes in-frame clones alone and lacks a portion of them. The data hold under 60,000 clones, with around four fifths observed a single time. Sequencing was carried out using peripheral blood. This sequence originates from a human donor in a cohort sampled during active COVID-19. The V gene is TRBV10-3, the J gene TRBJ1-2; 7 bases agree with TRBD1. The CDR3 region has the DNA TGTGCCATCAGTGAAGCCGGACAGGCTACTAACTATGGCTACACCTTC. Amino acid sequence: CAISEAGQATNYGYTF.